The 30 T cell receptor beta chains below were found in one sample sequenced in a study of cytomegalovirus exposure and HLA in healthy donors. 60 Vbeta and 13 Jbeta primers were used in PCR. Using immunoSEQ multiplex PCR, the repertoire was profiled, and TCRdb retains in-frame clones only, with some absent. The table has 250,000 to 350,000 clones, 80% seen once. Material for sequencing was PBMCs. All receptors derive from a girl between 2 and 10 years old in good health and CMV-seronegative.

This rearrangement joins TRBV27 to TRBJ2-1, with 8 bases matching TRBD2. The CDR3 has 15 amino acids. From germline, CDR1 is MNHEY and CDR2 SMNVEV (reference sequence). Germline trimming cut 6 bases from V and 3 bases from J; bases unmatched to any gene: 7. CDR3 protein: CASSITGTSYNEQFF. CDR3 in DNA: TGTGCCAGCAGCATCACCGGGACTAGCTACAATGAGCAGTTCTTC.

The chain has TRBV2 and TRBJ1-6, with 8 positions matching TRBD1. V trimming: 6 bases; J trimming: 7 bases; junction bases outside the gene matches: 5. Germline CDR1 and CDR2: SNHLY and FYNNEI. The CDR3 runs to 14 residues. DNA for the CDR3: TGTGCCAGCAGAAGGACAGGGACCAATTCACCCCTCCACTTT. The encoded protein is CASRRTGTNSPLHF.

Note on this clone: A read error may produce the germline difference seen at one junction end. The chain employs TRBV30 and TRBJ2-5, with D perhaps matching TRBD1 (6 bases). Germline assignment: CDR1 GTSNPN and CDR2 SVGIG (reference sequence). The CDR3 extends over 14 amino acids. This CDR3 reads CAWSLGQFQATQYF. CDR3 in DNA: TGTGCCTGGAGCCTTGGACAGTTCCAAGCGACCCAGTACTTC.

This sequence joins TRBV5-1 and TRBJ2-7, with 9 bases lining up with TRBD1. Trimming took 5 bases from V and 1 from J; bases not matched to a gene: 7. This CDR3 has 15 residues. Germline lookup yields CDR1 SGHRS and CDR2 YFSETQ. This CDR3 reads CASRWGQGLSYEQYF. The CDR3 nucleotides read TGCGCCAGCAGGTGGGGACAGGGACTGTCCTACGAGCAGTACTTC.

The V and J genes are TRBV30 and TRBJ2-7, with D uncertain. Trimming removed 3 bases at V and 3 bases at J, with 9 bases between. Germline CDR1 is GTSNPN and CDR2 is SVGIG (reference sequence). The CDR3 is made up of 12 amino acids. Here the CDR3 DNA reads TGTGCCTGGAGCTTGGTCGGCTACGAGCAGTACTTC. Translated, it gives CAWSLVGYEQYF.

The V gene is TRBV28, the J gene TRBJ2-7, with TRBD1 as a possible D gene (5 bases). This CDR3 is 13 amino acids long. CDR1 MDHEN and CDR2 SYDVKM come from the germline V gene. V was cut by 10 bases and J by 7 bases, with 20 bases left in between. DNA of the CDR3: TGTGCCACCACGACAGACCCCCTACGGGAGCAGTACTTC. Its translation: CATTTDPLREQYF.

CDR3 DNA: TGTGCCAGTAGTATTGTCTCCGCTGGGGGCATGAACACTGAAGCTTTCTTT. Protein sequence: CASSIVSAGGMNTEAFF. The genes are TRBV19 and TRBJ1-1; tentative D call: TRBD1 (6 bases). With 3 bases removed from V and 0 bases from J, the gap between germline ends came to 17 bases. Germline-derived CDR1 and CDR2 are LNHDA and SQIVND (reference sequence). The CDR3 is 17 residues long.

The chain recombines TRBV7-9 with TRBJ2-3, with D possibly TRBD1 on 6 matching bases. Germline V lookup: CDR1 SEHNR, CDR2 FQNEAQ (reference sequence). This CDR3 region has 17 residues. The V end lost 7 bases, the J end lost 4 bases, and 24 bases lay between the germline ends. The CDR3 nucleotides are TGTGCCAGCACCCGAGTTGGTTCCGGGGACACCGCAGATACGCAGTATTTT. Translation gives CASTRVGSGDTADTQYF.

This sequence joins TRBV6-1 and TRBJ1-2; D not certain. V shed 3 bases and J shed 6 bases, with 20 bases lying between them. CDR1 is MNHNS and CDR2 is SASEGT in the germline V gene. CDR3 size: 16 residues. Written as DNA, the CDR3 is TGTGCCAGCAGTGATGGCAGGACTTCCGTCTTGAATGGCTACACCTTC. This sequence encodes CASSDGRTSVLNGYTF.

This clone turned up a few times. The CDR3 DNA sequence: TGTGCCAGCAGGGACAGGGTATCGGGCTACGAGCAGTACTTC. This translates into CASRDRVSGYEQYF. The chain combines TRBV6-1 with TRBJ2-7; 8 positions match TRBD1. CDR3 size: 14 residues. V dropped 6 bases and J dropped 3; count of bases not matched to a gene: 7. Germline-derived CDR1 and CDR2 are MNHNS and SASEGT.

The rearrangement uses TRBV6-5 and TRBJ1-1, with unresolved D. The CDR3 contains 12 residues. V was trimmed by 6 bases and J by 4 bases, leaving 9 bases between them. Germline V CDR1 and CDR2: MNHEY, SVGAGI. The CDR3 DNA sequence: TGTGCCAGCAGCTACAGCCCCACTGAAGCTTTCTTT. Translating it yields CASSYSPTEAFF.

This rearrangement joins TRBV30 to TRBJ2-6, with D maybe TRBD2 (7 bases). Per the germline V gene, CDR1 is GTSNPN and CDR2 is SVGIG (reference sequence). The V end was cut by 0 bases, the J end by 4 bases, with 13 bases between. The CDR3 loop spans 16 amino acids. This chain's CDR3 is CAWSVNGGRGANVLTF. The CDR3 DNA follows: TGTGCCTGGAGTGTAAACGGGGGGCGGGGGGCCAACGTCCTGACTTTC.

The chain uses TRBV6-1 and TRBJ1-1; possible D gene TRBD1, 6 bases. V gave up 7 bases and J gave up 6 bases, with 21 bases separating them. There are 15 residues in the CDR3. Germline CDR1 is MNHNS and CDR2 is SASEGT. The CDR3 DNA follows: TGTGCCAGCACCACAAGGGGGGGGATCAACGCTGAAGCTTTCTTT. Protein sequence: CASTTRGGINAEAFF.

This clone was seen only a few times. The chain combines TRBV29-1 with TRBJ2-1; 9 nucleotides match TRBD2. V dropped 6 bases and J dropped 5; count of bases not matched to a gene: 8. The CDR3 extends over 14 amino acids. The germline V gene has CDR1 SQVTM and CDR2 ANQGSEA. This CDR3 reads CSVAGTSINNEQFF. The DNA for the CDR3 is TGCAGCGTAGCCGGGACTAGCATTAACAATGAGCAGTTCTTC.

The chain carries TRBV27 and TRBJ1-2, with TRBD1 matching over 7 bases. The ends lost 6 bases at V and 4 bases at J; junction bases unmatched: 5. The germline CDR1 and CDR2 sequences are MNHEY and SMNVEV (reference sequence). The length of the CDR3 is 13 residues. This CDR3 is CASSDGTAYGYTF. The CDR3 DNA is TGTGCCAGCAGCGACGGGACAGCCTATGGCTACACCTTC.

The chain couples TRBV28 to TRBJ2-7; D perhaps matches TRBD2 (5 bases). The CDR3 consists of 13 residues. With 6 bases removed from V and 2 bases from J, the gap between germline ends came to 11 bases. The germline V gene has CDR1 MDHEN and CDR2 SYDVKM. For the CDR3, the DNA is TGTGCCAGCAGCATAACTAGGACCTACGAGCAGTACTTC. Its translation is CASSITRTYEQYF.

The V gene is TRBV18, the J gene TRBJ2-5, with D unresolved. V lost 3 bases, J lost 3 bases, and 14 bases lay in between. This CDR3 comprises 15 residues. From germline, CDR1 is KGHSH and CDR2 LQKENI. The CDR3, as DNA: TGTGCCAGCTCACCGCTCTCGTCGAGCAAAGAGACCCAGTACTTC. Translating it yields CASSPLSSSKETQYF.

This sequence joins TRBV28 and TRBJ2-7; possibly TRBD2 for D (6 bases). V was trimmed by 7 bases and J by 3 bases, leaving 16 bases between them. The CDR3 contains 14 residues. Germline V gene lookup returns CDR1 MDHEN and CDR2 SYDVKM. The CDR3 bases are TGTGCCAGCATAAGGTGGCTGGGGGGCTACGAGCAGTACTTC. It specifies CASIRWLGGYEQYF.

V and J are TRBV10-1 and TRBJ2-1; the match to TRBD1 covers 7 bases. CDR3 size: 15 residues. V trimming: 3 bases; J trimming: 8 bases; junction bases outside the gene matches: 10. From germline, CDR1 is WNHNN and CDR2 SYGVQD (reference sequence). The CDR3 protein is CASSDPGTAADEQFF. CDR3 in DNA: TGCGCCAGCAGTGATCCCGGGACAGCAGCCGATGAGCAGTTCTTC.

V gene TRBV5-4 combines with J gene TRBJ2-7; possible D gene TRBD1, 5 bases. The V and J ends lost 0 bases and 5 bases respectively, with 15 bases between them. In germline, CDR1 is SGHNT, CDR2 YYREEE (reference sequence). This CDR3 is 15 amino acids long. The CDR3 nucleotides are TGTGCCAGCAGCTTGGTAGGGGCCAAGGTCCACGAGCAGTACTTC. It codes for CASSLVGAKVHEQYF.

This sequence joins TRBV28 and TRBJ1-2, with 8 bases aligning to TRBD1. V lost 8 bases and J lost 3; bases outside the gene matches: 17. The CDR3 has 17 residues. Germline V CDR1 and CDR2: MDHEN, SYDVKM. Here the CDR3 reads CASRLKRTGWSDYGYTF. The CDR3 DNA reads as TGTGCCAGCCGCCTTAAGAGGACAGGGTGGTCGGACTATGGCTACACCTTC.

The chain uses TRBV4-1 and TRBJ1-2; D is uncertain. The CDR3 contains 12 residues. Germline values: CDR1 MGHRA, CDR2 YSYEKL. Trimming cost V 0 bases and J 4 bases, with 3 bases left between them. The CDR3 region has the DNA TGCGCCAGCAGCCAAGATCGCTATGGCTACACCTTC. Translated, it gives CASSQDRYGYTF.

This clone has just a few counts. The J gene is TRBJ1-1, the V gene TRBV29-1, with D possibly being TRBD1 (5 bases). CDR3 size: 13 residues. Germline CDR1 SQVTM, CDR2 ANQGSEA. V was shortened by 5 bases and J by 1 base, with 11 bases between the two germline ends. In DNA form, the CDR3 reads TGCAGCGTTTTTCAGGGAGGGAACACTGAAGCTTTCTTT. Protein sequence: CSVFQGGNTEAFF.

This clone turned up a few times. This chain links TRBV28 with TRBJ2-7; 14 nucleotides agree with TRBD2. The CDR3 has 16 amino acids. After removal of 2 bases from V and 5 bases from J, the junction contained 5 bases not matched to a gene. The germline V gene encodes CDR1 MDHEN and CDR2 SYDVKM. In DNA form, the CDR3 reads TGTGCCAGCAGTTTAGCTGGGACTAGCGGGAGAAACGAGCAGTACTTC. The encoded protein is CASSLAGTSGRNEQYF.

The chain combines TRBV11-1 with TRBJ2-1; 11 bases are shared with TRBD2. The germline CDR1 and CDR2 sequences are SGHAT and FQDESV (reference sequence). The CDR3 is made up of 15 amino acids. After removal of 5 bases from V and 12 bases from J, the junction contained 12 bases not matched to a gene. The CDR3 region has the DNA TGTGCCAGCAGCCTCGGCCTAGCGGGGGGCGGAAGGCAGTTCTTC. Protein: CASSLGLAGGGRQFF.

The chain employs TRBV5-1 and TRBJ2-3; 7 nucleotides agree with TRBD1. The germline V gene has CDR1 SGHRS and CDR2 YFSETQ. V lost 10 bases and J lost 0; bases outside the gene matches: 8. The CDR3 extends over 14 amino acids. The CDR3 protein is CASRQGSSTDTQYF. CDR3 nucleotides: TGCGCCTCAAGACAGGGCTCCAGCACAGATACGCAGTATTTT.

The J gene is TRBJ2-1, the V gene TRBV7-2; 10 nucleotides match TRBD2. The V segment lost 4 bases and the J segment 4 bases; nucleotides outside the gene matches: 10. The CDR3 runs 17 residues. Germline CDR1 SGHTA, CDR2 FQGNSA. CDR3 in amino acids: CASSSYTGTSVYNEQFF. The DNA of the CDR3 is TGTGCCAGCAGCTCATATACCGGGACTAGCGTTTACAATGAGCAGTTCTTC.

The chain recombines TRBV15 with TRBJ2-7; maybe TRBD1 (6 bases). This CDR3 has 12 amino acids. V lost 4 bases and J 3 bases, leaving 7 bases between the germline ends. Germline assignment: CDR1 LNHNV and CDR2 YYDKDF (reference sequence). This chain's CDR3 is CATSTRGYEQYF. The CDR3 DNA reads as TGTGCCACCAGCACCAGGGGCTACGAGCAGTACTTC.

This clone occurred once. The chain recombines TRBV7-6 with TRBJ2-2, with D uncertain. The V gene lost 6 bases and the J gene lost 2 bases, with 10 bases spanning the gap. Germline V CDR1 and CDR2: SGHVS, FNYEAQ. CDR3 length: 14 amino acids. The CDR3 sequence: CASSYGSNTGELFF. For the CDR3, the DNA is TGTGCCAGCAGTTACGGGTCCAACACCGGGGAGCTGTTTTTT.

The chain employs TRBV27 and TRBJ1-5, with TRBD1 as a possible D gene (5 bases). V lost 8 bases and J lost 9, with 11 bases in between. Germline assignment: CDR1 MNHEY and CDR2 SMNVEV (reference sequence). This CDR3 spans 11 amino acids. The CDR3 nucleotides read TGTGCCAGCGGGGGGATACGGCCCCAGCATTTT. Translating gives CASGGIRPQHF.